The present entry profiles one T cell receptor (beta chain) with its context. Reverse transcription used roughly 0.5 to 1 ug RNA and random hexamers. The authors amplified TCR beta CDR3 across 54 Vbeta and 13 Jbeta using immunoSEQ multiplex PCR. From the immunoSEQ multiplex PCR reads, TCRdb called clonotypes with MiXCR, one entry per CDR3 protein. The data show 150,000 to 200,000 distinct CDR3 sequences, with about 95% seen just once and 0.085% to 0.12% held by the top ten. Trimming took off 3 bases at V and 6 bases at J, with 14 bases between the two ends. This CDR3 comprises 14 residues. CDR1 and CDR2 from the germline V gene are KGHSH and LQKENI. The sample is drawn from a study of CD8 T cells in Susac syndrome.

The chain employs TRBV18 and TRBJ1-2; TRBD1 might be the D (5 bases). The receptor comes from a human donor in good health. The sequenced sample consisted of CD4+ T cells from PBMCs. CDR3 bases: TGTGCCAGCTCACCCAACGGTCGCAGGGATGGCTACACCTTC. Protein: CASSPNGRRDGYTF.